This T cell receptor (beta chain) was found in a study of T cell changes during pregnancy in multiple sclerosis. V lost 3 bases and J lost 0; bases outside the gene matches: 11. Germline V gene data show CDR1 as ENHRY and CDR2 as SYGVKD. CDR3 length: 18 residues. The assay was immunoSEQ multiplex PCR, and TCRdb's table has in-frame clones only and misses some. The sample holds roughly 40,000 clones; about 89% are singletons and the top ten take more than 0.5%. This clone was seen more than once but under ten times. The sequencing here drew on CD4+ T cells from peripheral blood mononuclear cells, taken in the first trimester of pregnancy. The source of this sequence is a female donor with multiple sclerosis, enrolled in a pregnancy study. The chain combines TRBV10-3 with TRBJ1-1; 9 bases are shared with TRBD1. CDR3 protein: CAISDKGGQGAMNTEAFF. DNA of the CDR3: TGTGCCATCAGTGATAAGGGGGGACAGGGTGCAATGAACACTGAAGCTTTCTTT.